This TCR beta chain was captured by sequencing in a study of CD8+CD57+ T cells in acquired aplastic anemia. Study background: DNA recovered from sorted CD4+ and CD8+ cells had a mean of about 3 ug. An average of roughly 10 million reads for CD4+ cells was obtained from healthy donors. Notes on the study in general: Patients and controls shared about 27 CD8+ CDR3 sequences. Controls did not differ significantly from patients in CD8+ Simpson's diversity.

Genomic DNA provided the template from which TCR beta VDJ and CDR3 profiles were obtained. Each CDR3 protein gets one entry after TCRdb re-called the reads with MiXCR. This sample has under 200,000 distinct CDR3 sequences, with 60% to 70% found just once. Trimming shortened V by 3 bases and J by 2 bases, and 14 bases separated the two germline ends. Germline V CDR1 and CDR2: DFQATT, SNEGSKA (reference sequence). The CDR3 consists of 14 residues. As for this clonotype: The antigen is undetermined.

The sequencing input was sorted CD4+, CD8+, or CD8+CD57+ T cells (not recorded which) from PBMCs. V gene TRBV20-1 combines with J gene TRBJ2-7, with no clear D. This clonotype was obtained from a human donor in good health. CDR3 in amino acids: CSASLGVTTYEQYF. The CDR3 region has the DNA TGCAGTGCTAGTTTGGGTGTCACTACCTACGAGCAGTACTTC.